This entry concerns a single TCR beta chain. The sample originates from a study of control samples from healthy donors and cancer patients. Looked up from germline, CDR1 is SEHNR and CDR2 is FQNEAQ (reference sequence). The CDR3 covers 15 residues. Trimming left V 6 bases short and J 2 bases short, with 13 bases between. This table comes from immunoSEQ multiplex PCR, and its TCRdb copy is limited to in-frame clones, with some not included. Found here are fewer than 90,000 clones, about 88% of them singletons; the top ten hold roughly 5%. The genes are TRBV7-9 and TRBJ1-4, with a tentative D call TRBD1 (5 bases). The material sequenced was blood. This TCR came from a woman aged 45-65 years in good health. CDR3 region: CASSQWGITNEKLFF. The CDR3 DNA is TGTGCCAGCAGTCAGTGGGGCATCACTAATGAAAAACTGTTTTTT.